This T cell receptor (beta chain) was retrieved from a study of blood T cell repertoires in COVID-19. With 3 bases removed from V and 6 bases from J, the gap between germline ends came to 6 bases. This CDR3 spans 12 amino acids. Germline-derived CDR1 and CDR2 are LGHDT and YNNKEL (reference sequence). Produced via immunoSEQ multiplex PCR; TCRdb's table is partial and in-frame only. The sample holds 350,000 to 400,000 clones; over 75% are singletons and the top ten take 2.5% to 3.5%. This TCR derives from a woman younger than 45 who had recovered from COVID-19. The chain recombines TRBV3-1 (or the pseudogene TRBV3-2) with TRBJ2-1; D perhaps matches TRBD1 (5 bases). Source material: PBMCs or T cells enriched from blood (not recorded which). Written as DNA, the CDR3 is TGTGCCAGCAGCCACAGGGTCAATGAGCAGTTCTTC. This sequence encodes CASSHRVNEQFF.